This T cell receptor beta chain was captured in a study of siplizumab effects on memory and regulatory T cells. Per sample, roughly 9.5 x 10^4 TCR templates were assayed. Produced via immunoSEQ multiplex PCR; TCRdb's table is partial and in-frame only. Of 90,000 to 120,000 clones listed, roughly 92% are singletons. Concerning this clone itself: Its specificity is not known.

The CDR3 is 15 residues long. The germline V gene encodes CDR1 SNHLY and CDR2 FYNNEI. V was trimmed by 3 bases and J by 2 bases, leaving 11 bases between them. Findings and caveats of the study: Major contributors to the alloresponse seemed to be naive T cells, which also appeared more diverse than memory cells. An assignable naive or memory phenotype was lacking in roughly 80-95% of proliferating CD4+ or CD8+ clones. Proliferating Tregs from siplizumab cultures lacked functional confirmation of suppression.

This chain uses TRBV2 with TRBJ2-1; D possibly corresponds to TRBD2 (6 bases). Sequenced sample: Tregs sorted from blood. This TCR came from a human donor in good health. The CDR3 sequence is CASSDKAGTYNEQFF. The CDR3 coding sequence is TGTGCCAGCAGTGATAAGGCGGGAACCTACAATGAGCAGTTCTTC.